A single sample is the source of the 2 T cell receptor beta chains below, sequenced in a study of beta chain features in type 1 diabetes. The study's findings and limits: TCRB CDR3s from Type 1 diabetes patients were moderately but significantly shorter in all four CD4+ subsets.

Investigators reverse transcribed all isolated RNA, so they sequenced expressed TCRB transcripts. Produced via immunoSEQ multiplex PCR; TCRdb's table is partial and in-frame only. The sample contains 100,000 to 150,000 clones, roughly 10% of which appear only once. These TCRs are of unknown antigen specificity. The sequencing sample was made of central memory CD4+ T cells from blood. These receptors all come from a man under 40 with type 1 diabetes.

This clone was seen only a few times. The rearrangement uses TRBV27 and TRBJ1-6; possibly TRBD1 for D (6 bases). Trimming cost V 5 bases and J 0 bases, with 20 bases left between them. The germline V gene encodes CDR1 MNHEY and CDR2 SMNVEV (reference sequence). The CDR3 sequence is 19 residues long. The CDR3 loop is CASSILPTGSSSYNSPLHF. The CDR3 DNA reads as TGTGCCAGCAGTATACTCCCGACAGGTTCTAGCTCCTATAATTCACCCCTCCACTTT.

This clone was observed a handful of times. The CDR3 sequence is CASGDRHDQPQHF. The CDR3 DNA sequence: TGTGCCTCCGGAGACAGGCATGATCAGCCCCAGCATTTT. This sequence joins TRBV30 and TRBJ1-5; D may be TRBD1 (6 bases). V was clipped by 7 bases and J by 5 bases, with 15 bases between them. The CDR3 is made up of 13 amino acids. CDR1 and CDR2 from the germline V gene are GTSNPN and SVGIG (reference sequence).